This T cell receptor beta chain was recovered during a study of T cell repertoires in cytomegalovirus infection. Study overall: CMV epitopes, recently identified HLA-C-restricted and well-studied HLA-B-restricted, were used. Findings and caveats of the study: Within the response measured ex vivo, HLA-C-restricted CMV-specific TCR beta clonotypes were dominant. Public TCR beta family frequency separated CMV-and-HLA carriers, including in an independent cohort.

To note about this clonotype: The antigen is not known.

TCRdb reanalysed the reads using MiXCR and keeps one entry per CDR3 protein. The table includes 600,000 to 700,000 distinct CDR3 sequences, 30% to 40% detected once. Germline loops: CDR1 SGHTA, CDR2 FQGNSA. The V end was cut by 2 bases, the J end by 10 bases, with 15 bases between. This CDR3 is 15 amino acids long. The chain joins TRBV7-2 to TRBJ1-6; TRBD1 might be the D (5 bases). This receptor was identified in a human donor in good health (CMV status not recorded). Some clones in this sample may be carry-over from other donors' samples. The specimen comprised cultured PBMCs, sampled from culture after CMV antigen stimulation. CDR3 nucleotide sequence: TGTGCCAGCAGCTTAAGGGGAGGGACCCACTCACCCCTCCACTTT. It translates to CASSLRGGTHSPLHF. The full variable domain, completed using reference TRBV7-2 and TRBJ1-6, is GAGVSQSPSNKVTEKGKDVELRCDPISGHTALYWYRQSLGQGLEFLIYFQGNSAPDKSGLPSDRFSAERTGGSVSTLTIQRTQQEDSAVYLCASSLRGGTHSPLHFGNGTRLTVT.